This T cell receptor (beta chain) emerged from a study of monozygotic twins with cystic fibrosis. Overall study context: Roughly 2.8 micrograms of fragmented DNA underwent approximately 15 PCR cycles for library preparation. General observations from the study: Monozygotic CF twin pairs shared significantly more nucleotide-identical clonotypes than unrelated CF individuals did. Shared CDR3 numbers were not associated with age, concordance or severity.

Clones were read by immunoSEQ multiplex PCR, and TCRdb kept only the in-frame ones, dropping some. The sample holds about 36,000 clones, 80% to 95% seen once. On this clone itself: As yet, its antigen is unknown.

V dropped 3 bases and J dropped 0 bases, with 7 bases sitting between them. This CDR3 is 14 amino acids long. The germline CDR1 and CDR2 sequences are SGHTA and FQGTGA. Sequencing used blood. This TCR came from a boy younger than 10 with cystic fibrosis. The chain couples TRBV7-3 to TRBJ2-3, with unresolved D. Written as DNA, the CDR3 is TGTGCCAGCAGCTTCTCCCCGAGCACAGATACGCAGTATTTT. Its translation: CASSFSPSTDTQYF.